Sequencing of this TCR beta chain was carried out in a study of T cells after yellow fever vaccination. TCRdb re-derived calls from the 5' RACE reads in MiXCR, one entry per CDR3 protein. This table has tens of thousands of distinct CDR3 sequences, less than 15% appearing once. This CDR3 has 12 residues. V was trimmed by 3 bases and J by 5 bases, leaving 8 bases between them. General observations from the study: Post-booster reappearance was seen for most primary-vaccination clones (roughly 96% CD4, around 90% CD8).

This clonotype was obtained from a man between 18 and 35 years old who received the YFV17D yellow fever vaccine. This chain uses TRBV12-3 or TRBV12-4 with TRBJ2-7, with D possibly TRBD1 on 5 matching bases. This specimen was CD8+ T cells not binding an NS4B(214-222) dextramer, sorted from PBMCs, taken around 3 weeks after the first yellow fever vaccination. For the CDR3, the DNA is TGTGCCAGCAGTTTGCAGGGCGACGAGCAGTACTTC. Its protein is CASSLQGDEQYF.